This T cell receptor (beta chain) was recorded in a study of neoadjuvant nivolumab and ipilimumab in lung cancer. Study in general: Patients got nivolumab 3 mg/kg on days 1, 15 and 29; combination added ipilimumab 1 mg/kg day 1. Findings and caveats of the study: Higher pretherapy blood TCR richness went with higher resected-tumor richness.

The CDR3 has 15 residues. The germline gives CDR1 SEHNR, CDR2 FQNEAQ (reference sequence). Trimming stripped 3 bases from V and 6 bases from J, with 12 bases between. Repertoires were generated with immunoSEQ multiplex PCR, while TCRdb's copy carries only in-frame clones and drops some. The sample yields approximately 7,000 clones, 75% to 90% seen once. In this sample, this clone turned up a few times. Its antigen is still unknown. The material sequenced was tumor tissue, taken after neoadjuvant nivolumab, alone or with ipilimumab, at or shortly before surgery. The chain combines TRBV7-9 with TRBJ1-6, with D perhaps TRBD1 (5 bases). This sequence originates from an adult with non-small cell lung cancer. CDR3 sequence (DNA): TGTGCCAGCAGCTTTTCCGGGGCGAGTAATTCACCCCTCCACTTT. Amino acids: CASSFSGASNSPLHF.